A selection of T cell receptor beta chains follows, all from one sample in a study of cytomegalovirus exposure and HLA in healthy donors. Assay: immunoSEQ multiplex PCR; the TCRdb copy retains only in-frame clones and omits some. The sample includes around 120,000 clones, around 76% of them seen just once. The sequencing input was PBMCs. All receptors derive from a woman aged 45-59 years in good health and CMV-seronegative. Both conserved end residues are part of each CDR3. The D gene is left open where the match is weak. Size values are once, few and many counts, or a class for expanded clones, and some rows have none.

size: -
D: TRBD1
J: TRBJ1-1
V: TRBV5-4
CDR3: CASSLGTGITEAFF
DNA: TGTGCCAGCAGCCTCGGGACAGGGATCACTGAAGCTTTCTTT

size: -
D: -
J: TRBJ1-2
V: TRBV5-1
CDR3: CASSPAGTRNYGYTF
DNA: TGCGCCAGCAGCCCGGCCGGGACACGTAACTATGGCTACACCTTC

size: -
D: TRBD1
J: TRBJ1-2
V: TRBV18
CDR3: CASSPGFRGTEGYTF
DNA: TGTGCCAGCTCACCGGGTTTTCGCGGGACAGAGGGCTACACCTTC

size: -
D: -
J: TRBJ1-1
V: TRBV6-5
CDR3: CASSYSANTEAFF
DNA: TGTGCCAGCAGTTACTCGGCGAACACTGAAGCTTTCTTT

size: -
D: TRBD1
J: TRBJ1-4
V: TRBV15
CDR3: CATSRQTGNEKLFF
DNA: TGTGCCACCAGCAGGCAGACAGGGAATGAAAAACTGTTTTTT

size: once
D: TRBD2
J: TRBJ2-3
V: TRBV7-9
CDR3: CASSLAETSASTDTQYF
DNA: TGTGCCAGCAGCTTAGCTGAGACTAGCGCTTCCACAGATACGCAGTATTTT

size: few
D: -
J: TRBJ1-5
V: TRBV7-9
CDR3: CASSLGGVGQPQHF
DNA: TGTGCCAGCAGCTTAGGGGGGGTGGGGCAGCCCCAGCATTTT

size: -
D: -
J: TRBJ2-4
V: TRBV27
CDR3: CASSLQAAKNIQYF
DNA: TGTGCCAGCAGTTTACAGGCAGCCAAAAACATTCAGTACTTC

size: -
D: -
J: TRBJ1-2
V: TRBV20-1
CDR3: CSAFLRNGYTF
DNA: TGCAGTGCTTTCCTGCGAAATGGCTACACCTTC

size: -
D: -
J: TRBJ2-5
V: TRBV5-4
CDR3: CASSFRDTQETQYF
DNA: TGTGCCAGCAGCTTTCGGGACACCCAAGAGACCCAGTACTTC

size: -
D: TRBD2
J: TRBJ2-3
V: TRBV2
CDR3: CASYSGRYTDTQYF
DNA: TGTGCCAGCTATAGCGGGAGGTACACAGATACGCAGTATTTT

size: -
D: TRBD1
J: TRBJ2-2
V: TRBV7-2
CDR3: CASSLGGQGAAGELFF
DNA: TGTGCCAGCAGCTTAGGGGGACAGGGGGCGGCCGGGGAGCTGTTTTTT

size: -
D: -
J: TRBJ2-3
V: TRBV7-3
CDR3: CASSIRDSSTDTQYF
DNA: TGTGCCAGCAGCATCAGGGATTCTAGCACAGATACGCAGTATTTT

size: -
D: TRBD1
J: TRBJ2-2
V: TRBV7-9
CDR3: CASRTGTGELTGELFF
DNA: TGTGCCAGCAGAACCGGGACAGGGGAATTGACCGGGGAGCTGTTTTTT

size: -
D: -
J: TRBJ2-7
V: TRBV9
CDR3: CASSVGSESYEQYF
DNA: TGTGCCAGCAGCGTAGGCAGCGAATCCTACGAGCAGTACTTC

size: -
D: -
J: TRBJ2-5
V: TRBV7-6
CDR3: CASSLVEAGLGQETQYF
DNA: TGTGCCAGCAGCTTAGTAGAAGCGGGTTTGGGTCAAGAGACCCAGTACTTC

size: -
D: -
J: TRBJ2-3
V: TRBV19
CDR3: CASSELGTDTQYF
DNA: TGTGCCAGTAGTGAACTTGGCACAGATACGCAGTATTTT

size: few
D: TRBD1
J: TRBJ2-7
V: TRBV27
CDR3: CASSLFSGGYEQYF
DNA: TGTGCCAGCAGTTTATTCTCAGGGGGCTACGAGCAGTACTTC

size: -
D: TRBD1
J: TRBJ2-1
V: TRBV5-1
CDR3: CASSLGGQAHNEQFF
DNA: TGCGCCAGCAGCTTGGGTGGACAGGCTCACAATGAGCAGTTCTTC

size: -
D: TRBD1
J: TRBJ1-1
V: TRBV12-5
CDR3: CASGLGTGRHTEAFF
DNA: TGTGCTAGTGGTTTGGGGACAGGGAGACACACTGAGGCTTTCTTT

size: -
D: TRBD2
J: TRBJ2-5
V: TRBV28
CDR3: CASSLKAAGDGTSGETQYF
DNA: TGTGCCAGCAGTTTAAAAGCTGCGGGGGACGGCACCTCGGGAGAGACCCAGTACTTC

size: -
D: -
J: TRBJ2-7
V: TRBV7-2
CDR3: CASSHPGNEQYF
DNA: TGTGCCAGCAGCCACCCAGGGAACGAGCAGTACTTC

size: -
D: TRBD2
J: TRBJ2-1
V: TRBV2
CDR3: CASSMASGQTVFF
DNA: TGTGCCAGCAGTATGGCTAGCGGCCAAACAGTGTTCTTC

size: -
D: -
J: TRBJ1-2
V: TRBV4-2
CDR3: CASSQARGNYGYTF
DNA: TGTGCCAGCAGCCAAGCGAGAGGCAACTATGGCTACACCTTC

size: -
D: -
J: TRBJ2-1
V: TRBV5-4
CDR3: CASSLESVSSYNEQFF
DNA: TGTGCCAGCAGCTTGGAAAGCGTAAGCTCCTACAATGAGCAGTTCTTC

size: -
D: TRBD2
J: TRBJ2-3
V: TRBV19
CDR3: CASSRLAGDPPDTQYF
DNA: TGTGCCAGTAGCCGACTAGCGGGAGATCCCCCAGATACGCAGTATTTT

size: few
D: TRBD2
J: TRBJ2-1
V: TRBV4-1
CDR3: CASSRGGLNEQFF
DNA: TGCGCCAGCAGCCGGGGAGGGCTCAATGAGCAGTTCTTC

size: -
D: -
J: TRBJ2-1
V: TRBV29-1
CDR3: CSAAWLSYNEQFF
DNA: TGCAGCGCCGCCTGGCTGTCCTACAATGAGCAGTTCTTC

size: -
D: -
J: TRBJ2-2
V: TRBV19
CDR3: CASRPGQNTGELFF
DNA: TGTGCCAGTAGACCGGGACAGAACACCGGGGAGCTGTTTTTT

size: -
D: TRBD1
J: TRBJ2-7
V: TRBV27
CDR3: CASSHRDRSYEQYF
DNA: TGTGCCAGCAGTCACCGGGACAGATCCTACGAGCAGTACTTC

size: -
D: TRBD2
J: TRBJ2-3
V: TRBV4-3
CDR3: CASSRRGLSGRLDTQYF
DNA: TGCGCCAGCAGCCGGCGGGGCCTTAGCGGGAGGTTGGATACGCAGTATTTT

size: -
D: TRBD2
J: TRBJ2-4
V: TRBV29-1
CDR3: CSVAGLAGRRVDIQYF
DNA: TGCAGCGTGGCCGGACTAGCGGGAAGGAGAGTTGACATTCAGTACTTC

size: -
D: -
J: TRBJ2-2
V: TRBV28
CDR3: CASSLGLRNTGELFF
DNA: TGTGCCAGCAGCCTGGGACTCCGAAATACCGGGGAGCTGTTTTTT

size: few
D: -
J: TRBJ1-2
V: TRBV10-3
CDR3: CAITLDRRVYGYTF
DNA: TGTGCCATCACCCTTGATCGACGGGTTTATGGCTACACCTTC

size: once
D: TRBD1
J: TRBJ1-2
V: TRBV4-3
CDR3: CASSPGTGNYGYPF
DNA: TGCGCCAGCAGCCCAGGGACAGGGAACTATGGCTACCCCTTC

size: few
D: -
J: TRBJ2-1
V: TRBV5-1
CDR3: CASRWTSQGNEQFF
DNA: TGCGCCAGCAGGTGGACATCCCAAGGGAATGAGCAGTTCTTC

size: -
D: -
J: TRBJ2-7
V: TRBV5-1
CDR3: CASSLSQGYEQYF
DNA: TGCGCCAGCAGCTTGTCCCAGGGATACGAGCAGTACTTC

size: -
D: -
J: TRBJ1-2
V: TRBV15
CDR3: CATSRDIVGDTPPEDYGYTF
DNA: TGTGCCACCAGCAGAGATATTGTAGGAGACACCCCGCCGGAGGACTATGGCTACACCTTC

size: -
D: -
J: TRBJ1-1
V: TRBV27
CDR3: CASSLSNFVGVTEAFF
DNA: TGTGCCAGCAGTTTATCGAACTTTGTGGGAGTCACTGAAGCTTTCTTT

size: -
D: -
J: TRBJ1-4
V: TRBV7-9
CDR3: CASSFRSGGPATNEKLFF
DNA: TGTGCCAGCAGCTTTCGGTCGGGGGGCCCGGCAACTAATGAAAAACTGTTTTTT

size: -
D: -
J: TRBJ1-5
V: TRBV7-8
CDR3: CASSFREAVNQPQHF
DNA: TGTGCCAGCAGCTTCCGCGAGGCGGTCAATCAGCCCCAGCATTTT

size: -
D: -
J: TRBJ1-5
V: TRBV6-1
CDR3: CASRAGGFQPQHF
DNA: TGTGCCAGCCGAGCGGGGGGCTTTCAGCCCCAGCATTTT

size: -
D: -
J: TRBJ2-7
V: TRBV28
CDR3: CASTGQLVEQYF
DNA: TGTGCCAGCACCGGACAGTTGGTCGAGCAGTACTTC

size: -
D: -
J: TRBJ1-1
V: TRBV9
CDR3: CASSPLSAGVNTEAFF
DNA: TGTGCCAGCAGCCCTTTAAGTGCAGGGGTGAACACTGAAGCTTTCTTT

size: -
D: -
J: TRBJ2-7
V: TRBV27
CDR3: CASSPRASYLLRQYF
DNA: TGTGCCAGCAGCCCCCGGGCTAGCTACCTCCTAAGGCAGTACTTC